The subject of this entry is one T cell receptor beta chain. Its cognate antigen is unknown. Healthy donors had no documented immune events, such as infections, while sampled. The data were produced by immunoSEQ multiplex PCR, yet TCRdb's version contains in-frame clones alone and is incomplete. Among about 86,000 clones listed, approximately 84% were seen once. These data originate in a study of identifying expanded T cells in peripheral blood. Study conclusions and caveats: Over around two and four weeks, about 16.4 and 19 clones changed, versus 1.2 between replicates. Approximately two-week clone count variance significantly increased as total template count grew.

V was cut by 1 base and J by 7 bases, with 10 bases left in between. This CDR3 is 14 amino acids long. Germline V gene data show CDR1 as SGHTA and CDR2 as FQGNSA. The sequencing sample was made of blood. The sequence came from a person aged 18 to 75 in good health. V gene TRBV7-2 combines with J gene TRBJ2-2; possibly TRBD1 for D (5 bases). The CDR3 sequence: CASSLVAGLGELFF. In DNA form, the CDR3 reads TGTGCCAGCAGCTTAGTGGCAGGGCTCGGGGAGCTGTTTTTT.